Listed below are T cell receptor beta chains from one sample, sequenced in a study of blood T cell repertoires in COVID-19. The repertoire was sequenced with immunoSEQ multiplex PCR; TCRdb's copy has only in-frame clones and lacks some. The repertoire holds about 300,000 clones, with about nine tenths as singletons. Material for sequencing was PBMCs or T cells enriched from blood (not recorded which). These receptors were taken from a woman aged 18-35 years who had recovered from COVID-19. CDR3s include the opening cysteine and the closing phenylalanine or tryptophan. The D gene is left open where the match is weak. Not all rows give a size; the values are once, few, many and, for expanded clones, a class.

TRBV7-2	16	NA	NA	TRBJ2-3	TGTGCCAGCAGCTTCACAGCCAGACCTAGCACAGATACGCAGTATTTT	CASSFTARPSTDTQYF
TRBV9	18	NA	NA	TRBJ2-3	TGTGCCAGCAGCTTCCGAGGGGGGAACAGGGGTAGCACAGATACGCAGTATTTT	CASSFRGGNRGSTDTQYF
TRBV6-2/TRBV6-3	15	TRBD1	NA	TRBJ2-5	TGTGCCAGCAGTCGCAACAGGGGATCTAGGGAGACCCAGTACTTC	CASSRNRGSRETQYF
TRBV4-1	17	TRBD1	NA	TRBJ2-1	TGCGCCAGCAGCCAAGATGGCGCCGGACAGGGGGCTAGTGAGCAGTTCTTC	CASSQDGAGQGASEQFF
TRBV7-2	15	TRBD2	NA	TRBJ2-1	TGTGCCAGCAGCCAAGGACTAGCGGGGGGGCGCGAGCAGTTCTTC	CASSQGLAGGREQFF
TRBV4-1	13	NA	NA	TRBJ1-1	TGCGCCAGCAGCCAAGTTTATAACACTGAAGCTTTCTTT	CASSQVYNTEAFF
TRBV3-1/TRBV3-2	15	TRBD2	NA	TRBJ2-1	TGTGCCAGCAGCCAAGGACTAGCGGGAGGTGTCGAGCAGTTCTTC	CASSQGLAGGVEQFF
TRBV27	17	TRBD2	once	TRBJ2-5	TGTGCCAGCAGTTTAGGGATAGCGGGAACAAAACAAGAGACCCAGTACTTC	CASSLGIAGTKQETQYF
TRBV11-2	15	TRBD1	NA	TRBJ2-2	TGTGCCAGCAGCATGTGGGACAGGGGCACCGGGGAGCTGTTTTTT	CASSMWDRGTGELFF
TRBV4-1	14	NA	NA	TRBJ2-3	TGCGCCAGCAGCCAAGCCGCGCCGGCAGATACGCAGTATTTT	CASSQAAPADTQYF
TRBV14	15	TRBD2	NA	TRBJ2-1	TGTGCCAGCAGCCATTCTACTAGCGGGAACAATGAGCAGTTCTTC	CASSHSTSGNNEQFF
TRBV6-5	14	TRBD1	NA	TRBJ1-2	TGTGCCAGTTCGCGACAGGGCGCAATCTATGGCTACACCTTC	CASSRQGAIYGYTF
TRBV19	17	TRBD1	few	TRBJ1-3	TGTGCCAGTAGTAGAACCCCGGGGACAGGGGTTGGAAACACCATATATTTT	CASSRTPGTGVGNTIYF
TRBV28	15	TRBD1	NA	TRBJ1-2	TGTGCCAGCAGTTCCCCTGGGACAGGGCGGAATGGCTACACCTTC	CASSSPGTGRNGYTF
TRBV19	15	TRBD1	NA	TRBJ2-3	TGTGCCAGTACTGAGGGACAGGGCGACGGGGATACGCAGTATTTT	CASTEGQGDGDTQYF
TRBV21-1	15	NA	NA	TRBJ1-6	TGTGCCAGCAGCAAAGTGTTACAGCAGAGTTCACCCCTCCACTTT	CASSKVLQQSSPLHF
TRBV6-5	15	NA	NA	TRBJ1-2	TGTGCCAGCAGTTACTCGCGGGCCGAGGGCTATGGCTACACCTTC	CASSYSRAEGYGYTF
TRBV9	14	NA	NA	TRBJ2-1	TGTGCCAGCAGCCCAACTACAGGAATCAATGAGCAGTTCTTC	CASSPTTGINEQFF
TRBV18	16	TRBD1	NA	TRBJ2-1	TGTGCCAGCTCACCAGTGGCGACAGGGGGGACCGATGAGCAGTTCTTC	CASSPVATGGTDEQFF
TRBV5-1	15	TRBD2	once	TRBJ2-1	TGCGCCAGCAGCTTGGGGGGACCTGGACTAGCGGTGCAGTTCTTC	CASSLGGPGLAVQFF
TRBV6-2/TRBV6-3	15	NA	NA	TRBJ1-1	TGTGCCAGCAGTTACTCGAGATCCAGGGAGGCTGAAGCTTTCTTT	CASSYSRSREAEAFF
TRBV5-8	14	NA	NA	TRBJ2-7	TGTGCCAGCAGCGTCAGGGGCCAAATCTCCGAGCAGTACTTC	CASSVRGQISEQYF
TRBV11-2	16	TRBD2	NA	TRBJ2-1	TGTGCCAGCAGCTTATGGGGACTAGCGGGAGGGGATGAGCAGTTCTTC	CASSLWGLAGGDEQFF
TRBV7-6	17	TRBD1	NA	TRBJ1-6	TGTGCCAGCAGCTTACGGACAGGGAGCTCCTATAATTCACCCCTCCACTTT	CASSLRTGSSYNSPLHF
TRBV7-2	13	NA	NA	TRBJ1-1	TGTGCCAGCAGCTTTACAGAAGACACTGAAGCTTTCTTT	CASSFTEDTEAFF
TRBV4-1	19	NA	NA	TRBJ2-1	TGCGCCAGCAGCCAAGAGGACTTGGCGGGGCTGAACTCCTACAATGAGCAGTTCTTC	CASSQEDLAGLNSYNEQFF
TRBV27	20	TRBD2	NA	TRBJ2-7	TGTGCCAGCAGTTCCCTCTTGGGACTAGCGGGAGGAGTGGATACCTACGAGCAGTACTTC	CASSSLLGLAGGVDTYEQYF
TRBV5-4	15	NA	once	TRBJ2-5	TGTGCCAGCAGCTTGAGTATTAGCGGCCAAGAGACCCAGTACTTC	CASSLSISGQETQYF
TRBV27	14	NA	NA	TRBJ2-2	TGTGCCAGCGGTCTCGGGGTCCCCGCCGGGGAGCTGTTTTTT	CASGLGVPAGELFF
TRBV6-2/TRBV6-3	14	TRBD1	NA	TRBJ1-2	TGTGCCAGCAGCCGCTCAGGGGGCTACCAAGGCTACACCTTC	CASSRSGGYQGYTF
TRBV4-1	14	NA	NA	TRBJ1-1	TGCGCCAGCAGCCAAGATCCGGGTTTAACTGAAGCTTTCTTT	CASSQDPGLTEAFF
TRBV2	19	TRBD2	NA	TRBJ2-7	TGTGCCAGCAGTAAGCCAACGCCCGGGACTAGCGGGGCGAACTACGAGCAGTACTTC	CASSKPTPGTSGANYEQYF
TRBV4-3	17	NA	NA	TRBJ2-3	TGCGCCAGCAGCCTCATGAACGAGGCGGGCCGCACAGATACGCAGTATTTT	CASSLMNEAGRTDTQYF
TRBV6-2/TRBV6-3	16	TRBD2	NA	TRBJ2-1	TGTGCCAGCAGCCCTTCCATAGCGGGAGACTACAATGAGCAGTTCTTC	CASSPSIAGDYNEQFF
TRBV9	14	TRBD2	NA	TRBJ2-7	TGTGCCAGCAGCGTAGGGGAGGGTTCCTACGAGCAGTACTTC	CASSVGEGSYEQYF